This TCR beta chain was sequenced during a study of shared clonotypes between healthy human individuals. This CDR3 is 13 amino acids long. Germline-derived CDR1 and CDR2 are MNHEY and SMNVEV (reference sequence). Trimming shortened V by 5 bases and J by 1 base, and 6 bases separated the two germline ends. An even split of each subset's genomic DNA across several immunoSEQ plates was performed. Method: immunoSEQ multiplex PCR; TCRdb's copy keeps in-frame clones and lacks some. The data contain 2 million to 2.5 million clones, 90% to 95% of them singletons. Broader study findings: The four-donor shared clonotypes exceeded non-shared clonotypes in generation probability, with non-shared ones scoring lower.

Concerning this clone itself: Antigen: not known.

Each sample came from a Caucasian adult donor living in Nashville, Tennessee. Sequencing was performed on naive CD4+ T cells from PBMCs. The sample's subset: CD45RA+ positively selected. The receptor comes from a man aged 18 to 30 in good health. Some clones in this sample may be carry-over from other donors' samples. This chain joins TRBV27 and TRBJ1-5; D gene uncertain. In DNA form, the CDR3 reads TGTGCCAGCAGTCCGACGAGCAATCAGCCCCAGCATTTT. As protein: CASSPTSNQPQHF.